Listed below are T cell receptor beta chains from one sample, sequenced in a study of early T cells in non-severe SARS-CoV-2 infection. TCRdb ran MiXCR on the 5' RACE reads and lists one entry per CDR3 protein. The sample holds 70,000 to 95,000 distinct CDR3 sequences, 13% to 15% seen once. The sequencing sample was made of whole blood. The receptors here all came from an adult who was a healthcare worker with PCR-confirmed SARS-CoV-2 infection or an uninfected control (not recorded which). CDR3s include the opening cysteine and the closing phenylalanine or tryptophan. A D gene is named only where the DNA matches it firmly. Size is omitted from some rows. Given values are once, few, many or a class for expanded clones.

J,D,size,V,CDR3,DNA
TRBJ2-2,-,-,TRBV11-3,CASSLLRSGELFF,TGTGCCAGCAGCTTATTGAGGTCCGGGGAGCTGTTTTTT
TRBJ2-1,-,-,TRBV2,CASQLGYEQFF,TGTGCCAGCCAACTGGGATATGAGCAGTTCTTC
TRBJ1-2,-,many,TRBV2,CASSERVESNYGYTF,TGTGCCAGCAGTGAGCGGGTCGAGAGTAACTATGGCTACACCTTC
TRBJ1-6,-,-,TRBV5-6,CASSPPWGRSNSPLHF,TGTGCCAGCAGCCCCCCATGGGGCAGAAGTAATTCACCCCTCCACTTT
TRBJ1-4,TRBD1,many,TRBV20-1,CSAPTGEENEKLFF,TGCAGTGCACCCACAGGGGAGGAGAATGAAAAACTGTTTTTT
TRBJ1-1,-,few,TRBV11-2,CASSLGHRNTEAFF,TGTGCCAGCAGCTTAGGACACCGAAACACTGAAGCTTTCTTT
TRBJ1-2,-,few,TRBV20-1,CSARPSGNYGYTF,TGCAGTGCTAGACCTTCAGGGAACTATGGCTACACCTTC
TRBJ2-5,-,-,TRBV2,CASSAEWGETQYF,TGTGCCAGCAGTGCGGAGTGGGGGGAGACCCAGTACTTC
TRBJ1-2,TRBD1,few,TRBV10-3,CAISEPGQGSNYGYTF,TGTGCCATCAGTGAGCCCGGACAGGGATCTAACTATGGCTACACCTTC
TRBJ2-3,TRBD2,few,TRBV5-5,CASSSLGGRTDTQYF,TGTGCCAGCAGTTCCCTTGGCGGGAGAACAGATACGCAGTATTTT
TRBJ1-1,-,-,TRBV20-1,CSARRGVGGGTEAFF,TGCAGTGCTAGAAGGGGGGTTGGAGGGGGCACTGAAGCTTTCTTT
TRBJ2-3,-,-,TRBV5-1,CASSSLSTRWTDTQYF,TGCGCCAGCAGCAGTCTTTCGACCAGGTGGACAGATACGCAGTATTTT
TRBJ2-3,-,-,TRBV5-1,CASSFATSTDTQYF,TGCGCCAGCAGCTTTGCTACTAGCACAGATACGCAGTATTTT
TRBJ2-1,-,-,TRBV2,CASSELAYNEQFF,TGTGCCAGCAGTGAACTAGCCTACAATGAGCAGTTCTTC
TRBJ1-1,-,medium-sized,TRBV12-3/TRBV12-4,CASSFGTEYTEAFF,TGTGCCAGCAGTTTCGGGACTGAGTACACTGAAGCTTTCTTT
TRBJ1-2,TRBD1,once,TRBV5-1,CASSFGATGASGYTF,TGCGCCAGCAGCTTTGGCGCGACAGGGGCTTCGGGCTACACCTTC
TRBJ1-2,-,few,TRBV12-5,CASGLVGNYGYTF,TGTGCTAGTGGTTTGGTGGGTAACTATGGCTACACCTTC
TRBJ1-1,-,-,TRBV5-1,CASRGDEAFF,TGCGCCAGCCGGGGGGATGAAGCTTTCTTT
TRBJ2-4,TRBD2,-,TRBV7-2,CASSSRLAGGRSKNIQYF,TGTGCCAGCAGCTCCCGACTAGCGGGGGGGAGGAGCAAAAACATTCAGTACTTC
TRBJ2-1,-,few,TRBV20-1,CSALRTANNEQFF,TGCAGTGCTTTGCGGACTGCGAACAATGAGCAGTTCTTC
TRBJ1-5,-,-,TRBV7-9,CASSESNQPQHF,TGTGCCAGCAGCGAAAGCAATCAGCCCCAGCATTTT
TRBJ1-2,-,few,TRBV12-3/TRBV12-4,CASSGVNYGYTF,TGTGCCAGTTCGGGGGTCAACTATGGCTACACCTTC
TRBJ1-2,TRBD1,few,TRBV7-8,CASSLRQGAPHGGYTF,TGTGCCAGCAGCCTTCGACAGGGGGCCCCTCATGGGGGCTACACCTTC
TRBJ1-6,-,few,TRBV11-2,CASSLSYSPLHF,TGTGCCAGCAGCTTATCTTATTCACCCCTCCACTTT
TRBJ2-1,-,-,TRBV12-3/TRBV12-4,CASSQTPSEQFF,TGTGCCAGCAGTCAGACACCTTCTGAGCAGTTCTTC
TRBJ2-1,TRBD1,few,TRBV18,CASSPGDSPRRNEQFF,TGTGCCAGCTCACCAGGGGACAGCCCCCGACGGAATGAGCAGTTCTTC
TRBJ2-7,-,-,TRBV7-6,CASSLEQGGSYEQYF,TGTGCCAGCAGCTTGGAGCAGGGGGGCTCCTACGAGCAGTACTTC
TRBJ1-4,TRBD1,few,TRBV6-2/TRBV6-3,CASRRNPRTGENEKLFF,TGTGCCAGCAGACGTAATCCTCGGACAGGAGAAAACGAAAAACTGTTTTTT
TRBJ2-2,-,-,TRBV5-4,CASRAYQATVNTGELFF,TGTGCCAGCAGAGCCTACCAAGCGACGGTGAACACCGGGGAGCTGTTTTTT
TRBJ1-4,-,-,TRBV25-1,CASSEWSGLGEKLFF,TGTGCCAGCAGTGAATGGTCAGGGCTGGGGGAAAAACTGTTTTTT
TRBJ2-5,-,many,TRBV29-1,CSVVGRTYQETQYF,TGCAGCGTTGTGGGCAGGACGTACCAAGAGACCCAGTACTTC
TRBJ2-3,-,-,TRBV6-2/TRBV6-3,CASKPGVGDLPDTQYF,TGTGCCAGCAAGCCAGGGGTAGGGGATCTCCCAGATACGCAGTATTTT
TRBJ2-1,-,many,TRBV4-3,CASSPHMGDNEQFF,TGCGCCAGCAGCCCCCACATGGGGGACAATGAGCAGTTCTTC
TRBJ2-7,-,few,TRBV12-2,CASRFLGRYPRQYF,TGTGCAAGTCGCTTTTTGGGGCGATACCCGAGGCAGTACTTC
TRBJ2-5,-,-,TRBV20-1,CSARLGSETQYF,TGCAGTGCGAGACTAGGATCAGAGACCCAGTACTTC
TRBJ2-3,TRBD1,many,TRBV6-4,CASSDRDRDTQYF,TGTGCCAGCAGTGACCGGGACAGGGATACGCAGTATTTT
TRBJ1-1,-,few,TRBV6-5,CASSSTSDNTEAFF,TGTGCCAGCAGTTCCACCTCGGATAACACTGAAGCTTTCTTT
TRBJ2-3,-,-,TRBV12-3/TRBV12-4,CASSFSLAAITDTQYF,TGTGCCAGCAGTTTTAGTCTAGCAGCAATCACAGATACGCAGTATTTT
TRBJ1-2,-,few,TRBV3-1,CASSQDLGEYGYTF,TGTGCCAGCAGCCAAGATCTAGGGGAGTACGGCTACACCTTC
TRBJ2-2,-,-,TRBV6-6,CASRPASGERTGELFF,TGTGCCAGCAGGCCCGCGTCGGGGGAGCGAACCGGGGAGCTGTTTTTT
TRBJ1-3,TRBD1,few,TRBV29-1,CSAIPGGEGNTIYF,TGCAGCGCCATACCAGGGGGAGAAGGAAACACCATATATTTT